Included here is one TCR beta chain sequence, with context. What it binds is not known. The germline CDR1 and CDR2 sequences are SGHAT and FQNNGV. The CDR3 runs to 16 residues. V dropped 1 base and J dropped 4 bases, with 16 bases sitting between them. The sample comes from a study of blood T cells in healthy people across ages. General study points: Long-lived donors carried more naive CD4+ cells and greater diversity than aged donors.

Total RNA was extracted at no less than 6 micrograms per sample. Using a J-beta primer mix together with a sample-barcoded 5' primer, a second PCR was run for about 7 to 12 cycles. One entry per CDR3 protein results from TCRdb running MiXCR on the 5' RACE reads. The sample has some 1.5 million distinct CDR3 sequences; about 45% are singletons. The chain links TRBV11-2 to TRBJ1-2; tentative D call: TRBD1 (5 bases). The source material was blood. This receptor was taken from a woman under 30 in good health. CDR3 residues: CASSLGLTRESYGYTF. As DNA, the CDR3 is TGTGCCAGCAGCTTAGGTCTCACCAGGGAAAGCTATGGCTACACCTTC.